This is a list of T cell receptor beta chains from one sample in a study of beta chain features in type 1 diabetes. Sequenced by immunoSEQ multiplex PCR; TCRdb stores in-frame clones only, minus some. The data hold under 550,000 clones, with around 10% observed a single time. The sample consisted of naive CD4+ T cells from blood. These receptors all come from a woman between 18 and 29 years old in good health. CDR3s include the opening cysteine and the closing phenylalanine or tryptophan. A D gene is named only where the DNA matches it firmly. The size entry is marked missing in some rows and otherwise reads once, few, many or a size class.

J gene,clone size,D gene,V gene,CDR3 length,CDR3 protein,CDR3 DNA
TRBJ1-1,few,TRBD1,TRBV7-8,13,CASSTSGGTEAFF,TGTGCCAGCAGCACTTCAGGGGGTACTGAAGCTTTCTTT
TRBJ1-2,-,-,TRBV5-1,15,CASSSSTKTEARCTF,TGCGCCAGCAGCTCTTCTACTAAGACCGAAGCTCGTTGCACCTTC
TRBJ2-3,-,-,TRBV5-1,15,CASTPGGRTTDTQYF,TGCGCCAGCACCCCTGGCGGCAGAACCACAGATACGCAGTATTTT
TRBJ2-1,few,TRBD1,TRBV2,13,CASRGQGIDEQFF,TGTGCCAGCAGGGGACAGGGTATCGATGAGCAGTTCTTC
TRBJ2-1,-,TRBD2,TRBV6-5,16,CASSYWSSGADNEQFF,TGTGCCAGCAGTTATTGGTCTAGCGGCGCCGACAATGAGCAGTTCTTC
TRBJ2-5,-,TRBD2,TRBV20-1,11,CSSGSQETQYF,TGCAGTAGCGGGAGTCAAGAGACCCAGTACTTC
TRBJ1-2,-,-,TRBV5-4,15,CASSFGQSLSYGYTF,TGTGCCAGCAGCTTTGGACAATCTCTCAGCTATGGCTACACCTTC
TRBJ1-4,-,-,TRBV4-3,13,CAISRGGFEKLFF,TGCGCCATCAGCAGAGGAGGGTTTGAAAAACTGTTTTTT
TRBJ1-2,-,-,TRBV20-1,10,CSVSFNGYTF,TGCAGCGTTTCGTTTAATGGCTACACCTTC
TRBJ2-5,few,-,TRBV4-1,14,CASRRDITGETQYF,TGCGCCAGCAGACGGGACATAACTGGGGAGACCCAGTACTTC
TRBJ2-1,-,-,TRBV7-3,13,CASSLRGIDEQFF,TGTGCCAGCAGCTTAAGAGGGATCGATGAGCAGTTCTTC
TRBJ1-1,few,-,TRBV9,14,CASSVVSGETEAFF,TGTGCCAGCAGCGTAGTCTCAGGGGAGACTGAAGCTTTCTTT
TRBJ2-1,-,TRBD2,TRBV5-1,16,CASSLDPGGDYNEQFF,TGCGCCAGCAGCTTGGATCCGGGAGGGGATTACAATGAGCAGTTCTTC
TRBJ2-5,few,-,TRBV7-2,14,CASSLSPSQETQYF,TGTGCCAGCAGCTTATCGCCTAGCCAAGAGACCCAGTACTTC
TRBJ2-3,-,TRBD2,TRBV4-1,19,CASSPRVAGGIRRTDTQYF,TGCGCCAGCAGCCCCCGGGTTGCGGGGGGAATCAGACGCACAGATACGCAGTATTTT
TRBJ2-5,-,-,TRBV28,15,CASSLSGGGRETQYF,TGTGCCAGCAGTTTATCTGGGGGCGGAAGGGAGACCCAGTACTTC
TRBJ1-2,few,TRBD1,TRBV7-3,16,CASSLMATGPNYGYTF,TGTGCCAGCAGCTTAATGGCGACAGGGCCGAACTATGGCTACACCTTC
TRBJ2-3,-,-,TRBV27,13,CASSLSSTDTQYF,TGTGCCAGCAGTTTATCATCCACAGATACGCAGTATTTT
TRBJ1-6,-,-,TRBV2,13,CASRNGVESPLHF,TGTGCCAGCAGAAATGGAGTAGAATCACCCCTCCACTTT
TRBJ1-2,-,-,TRBV30,10,CAGGACGYTF,TGTGCCGGGGGGGCCTGTGGCTACACCTTC
TRBJ2-1,-,TRBD2,TRBV12-5,17,CASGPPTGLAKSNEQFF,TGTGCTAGTGGTCCCCCAACGGGACTAGCGAAGAGCAATGAGCAGTTCTTC
TRBJ2-1,-,TRBD1,TRBV2,14,CASRGDRVYNEQFF,TGTGCCAGCAGGGGGGACAGGGTTTACAATGAGCAGTTCTTC
TRBJ2-2,-,TRBD1,TRBV9,15,CASSVGQGDTGELFF,TGTGCCAGCAGCGTAGGACAGGGCGACACCGGGGAGCTGTTTTTT
TRBJ2-1,-,TRBD1,TRBV7-9,15,CASSPRTGNYNEQFF,TGTGCCAGCAGCCCTCGGACAGGGAATTACAATGAGCAGTTCTTC
TRBJ2-1,-,-,TRBV15,15,CATSRVGGLVNEQFF,TGTGCCACCAGCAGAGTTGGGGGTCTTGTTAATGAGCAGTTCTTC
TRBJ2-1,-,TRBD2,TRBV27,17,CASSHTILAGGGNEQFF,TGTGCCAGCAGTCATACAATACTAGCGGGAGGAGGGAATGAGCAGTTCTTC
TRBJ2-2,few,TRBD1,TRBV5-6,17,CASSLISGTANTGELFF,TGTGCCAGCAGCCTCATCTCCGGGACAGCGAACACCGGGGAGCTGTTTTTT